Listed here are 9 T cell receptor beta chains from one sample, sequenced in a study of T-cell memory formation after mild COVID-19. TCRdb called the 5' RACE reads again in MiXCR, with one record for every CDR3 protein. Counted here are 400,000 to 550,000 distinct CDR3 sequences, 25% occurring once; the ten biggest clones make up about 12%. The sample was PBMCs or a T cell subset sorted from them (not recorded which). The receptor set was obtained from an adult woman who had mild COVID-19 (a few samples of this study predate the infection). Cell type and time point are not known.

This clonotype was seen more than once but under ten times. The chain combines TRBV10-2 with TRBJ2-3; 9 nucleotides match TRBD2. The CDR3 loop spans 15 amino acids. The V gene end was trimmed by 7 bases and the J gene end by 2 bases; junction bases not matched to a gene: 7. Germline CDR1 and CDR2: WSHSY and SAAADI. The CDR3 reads CASTPVAGVTDTQYF. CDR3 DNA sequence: TGCGCCAGCACCCCCGTAGCGGGAGTCACAGATACGCAGTATTTT.

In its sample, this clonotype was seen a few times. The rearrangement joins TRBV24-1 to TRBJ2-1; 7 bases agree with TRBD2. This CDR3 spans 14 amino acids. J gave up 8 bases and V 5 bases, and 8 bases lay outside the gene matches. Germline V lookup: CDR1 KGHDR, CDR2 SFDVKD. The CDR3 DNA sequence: TGTGCCACCAGTGTCCGGACCCGGGGGGATGAGCAGTTCTTC. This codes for CATSVRTRGDEQFF.

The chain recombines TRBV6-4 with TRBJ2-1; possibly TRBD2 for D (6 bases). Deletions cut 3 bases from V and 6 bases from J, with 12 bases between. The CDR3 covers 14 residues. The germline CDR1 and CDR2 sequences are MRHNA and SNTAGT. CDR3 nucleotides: TGTGCCAGCAGTGAGGGGGGATTTGCCAATGAGCAGTTCTTC. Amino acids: CASSEGGFANEQFF.

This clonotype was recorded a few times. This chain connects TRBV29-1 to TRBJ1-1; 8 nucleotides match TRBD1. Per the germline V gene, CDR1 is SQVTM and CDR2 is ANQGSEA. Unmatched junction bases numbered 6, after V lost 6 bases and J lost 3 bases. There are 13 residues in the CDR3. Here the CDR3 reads CSVQTGVDTEAFF. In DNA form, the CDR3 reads TGCAGCGTCCAGACAGGGGTGGACACTGAAGCTTTCTTT.

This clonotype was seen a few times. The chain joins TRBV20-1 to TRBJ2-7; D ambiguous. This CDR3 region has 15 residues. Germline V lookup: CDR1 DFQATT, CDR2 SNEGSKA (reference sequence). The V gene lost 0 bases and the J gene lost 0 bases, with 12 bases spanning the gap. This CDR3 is CSARDRVENSYEQYF. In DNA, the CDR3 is TGCAGTGCTAGAGATCGTGTGGAAAACTCCTACGAGCAGTACTTC.

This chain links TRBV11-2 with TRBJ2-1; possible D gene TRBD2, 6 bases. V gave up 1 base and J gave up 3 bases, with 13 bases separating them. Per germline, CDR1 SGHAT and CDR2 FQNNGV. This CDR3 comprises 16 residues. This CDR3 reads CASSLAGGESYNEQFF. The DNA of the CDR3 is TGTGCCAGCAGCTTAGCTGGCGGGGAGAGCTACAATGAGCAGTTCTTC.

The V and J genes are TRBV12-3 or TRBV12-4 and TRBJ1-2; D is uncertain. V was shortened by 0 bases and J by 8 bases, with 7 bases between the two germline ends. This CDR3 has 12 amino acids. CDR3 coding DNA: TGTGCCAGCAGTTTAGCCCCCCGGGGCTACACCTTC. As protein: CASSLAPRGYTF.

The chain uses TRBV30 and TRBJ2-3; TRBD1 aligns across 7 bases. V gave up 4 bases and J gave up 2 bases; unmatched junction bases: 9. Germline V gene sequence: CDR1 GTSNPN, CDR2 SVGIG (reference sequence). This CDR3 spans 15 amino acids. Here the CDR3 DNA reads TGTGCCTGGATTAACAGGGGTTTAGTCACAGATACGCAGTATTTT. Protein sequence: CAWINRGLVTDTQYF.

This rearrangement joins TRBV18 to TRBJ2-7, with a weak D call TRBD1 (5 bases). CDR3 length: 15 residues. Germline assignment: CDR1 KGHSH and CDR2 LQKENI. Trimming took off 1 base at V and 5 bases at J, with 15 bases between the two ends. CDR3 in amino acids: CASSPLGALRDEQYF. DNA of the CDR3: TGTGCCAGCTCACCACTTGGGGCTTTGAGAGACGAGCAGTACTTC. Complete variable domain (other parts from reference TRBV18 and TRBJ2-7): NAGVMQNPRHLVRRRGQEARLRCSPMKGHSHVYWYRQLPEEGLKFMVYLQKENIIDESGMPKERFSAEFPKEGPSILRIQQVVRGDSAAYFCASSPLGALRDEQYFGPGTRLTVT.